The sequence of this T cell receptor (beta chain) was determined in a study of STAT3 mutations in large granular lymphocyte leukemia (dated by TCRdb to between 2018 and 2021). About the study as a whole: Canonical activating STAT3 mutations were detected in roughly half of the longitudinally sequenced T-LGLL patients. More than half of T-LGLL patients received one or more immunosuppressive therapy regimens, with hematologic response in around 40% of those treated. Patients with T-cell large granular lymphocyte leukemia underwent serial deep sequencing of TCRbeta CDR3 and STAT3 to reconstruct clonal hierarchy and dynamics. From an initial cohort of about 220 LGL patients, approximately 17 representative T-LGLL cases were chosen for longitudinal sequencing of TCRbeta and STAT3. A couple of patients with natural killer LGL leukemia were also sequenced longitudinally as controls within the study. On average, sequencing was done at around 4 time points per patient, with the number of samplings ranging from 2 to 8.

DNA was extracted from blood mononuclear cells, and the same DNA was used for both TCR and STAT3 sequencing. General study outcomes and caveats: Every T-LGLL patient showed at least one immunodominant TCRbeta clonotype, and about half showed multiple immunodominant subclonotypes. Because no samples were available when a clone first appeared, clonal expansion was inferred from samplings taken at other points. The linking of therapy response to changes in TCR clonal burden was complicated by variable intervals between samplings and differing treatment regimens. Since codominant clonotypes persisted in some patients, a small but highly pathogenic clone may have gone undetected. TCR clonotype switching after therapy was seen in about 30% of the 18 patients, with all newly emerging clones being STAT3 wild type. Several patients had a dominant TCR clone burden greater than the STAT3 mutant burden, which suggests that the STAT3 mutation arose secondarily within a clone that had already expanded.

V lost 6 bases and J lost 7 bases; the stretch between them is 18 bases long. From cysteine to phenylalanine, the CDR3 is 14 amino acids long. Only CDR3 DNA is held: 42 bases, read in frame from base 1. CDR1 and CDR2, looked up from the germline V gene, are SQVTM and ANQGSEA. About this clone itself: What antigen it recognizes has not been identified. No base quality information exists; no much larger clone differs at one position.

TCRbeta libraries were sequenced on an Illumina MiSeq, averaging about 41,000 productive templates per sample. The immunoSEQ assay, which uses multiplex PCR amplification, was used to generate TCRbeta CDR3 libraries. In the original analysis: Repertoire diversity was calculated as previously defined, and values close to 0 indicated extremely monoclonal samples. The immuneACCESS repertoire file appears here via TCRdb, limited to in-frame rearrangements. These files lack a portion of the clones; in checked studies, under half of the deficit traces to unresolved V genes, and the cause of the others is not known. V, J and clone size are taken as reported in that table, and D and trimming were inferred from the DNA itself. In all, the sample holds some 13,000 clones, and 88% of those were seen once. The ten largest clones add up to around 12% of the sample.

The sequenced sample consisted of PBMCs. The chain uses TRBV29-1 and TRBJ1-4, with the D gene call left open. The sequence came from a human donor with T large granular lymphocyte leukemia. Some clones in this sample may be carry-over from other donors' samples. The CDR3 here reads CSVAASSLGEKLFF. The DNA reads TGCAGCGTCGCCGCAAGTTCCCTAGGTGAAAAACTGTTTTTT.